The 10 T cell receptor beta chains below were found in one sample sequenced in a study of vaccination and CD4 T cells after COVID-19. Specified treatment: approximately nine-day PBMC culture with coronavirus spike peptide pools or control peptides (ViraFEST assay). Sequencing of the DNA from cultured CD4+ T cells was carried out with the Oncomine TCR Beta short-read assay. Each CDR3 protein gets one entry after TCRdb re-called the PCR reads with MiXCR. The sample yields more than 15,000 distinct CDR3 sequences, over 45% seen once. The antigens these receptors bind are not known. The sequencing input was cultured CD4+ T cells from blood. The receptors come from a human donor with COVID-19.

As DNA, the CDR3 is TGTGCCAGCAGTTCCCACGCAGTCGGGGGCACAGATACGCAGTATTTT. Encoded protein: CASSSHAVGGTDTQYF. The genes are TRBV6-5 and TRBJ2-3; TRBD2 is a possible D gene (5 bases). V lost 4 bases, J lost 1 base, and 15 bases lay in between. The CDR3 length is 16 residues. Germline V gives CDR1 MNHEY, CDR2 SVGAGI.

This chain links TRBV20-1 with TRBJ1-2; unclear D gene. Per the germline V gene, CDR1 is DFQATT and CDR2 is SNEGSKA (reference sequence). The CDR3 length is 14 residues. Trimming removed 1 base from V and 0 bases from J, with 9 bases in between. CDR3 coding DNA: TGCAGTGCTAGAGCGGCAGGAGCTAACTATGGCTACACCTTC. As protein: CSARAAGANYGYTF.

The chain is built from TRBV10-3 and TRBJ2-3; the D gene is possibly TRBD2 (5 bases). Deletions cut 2 bases from V and 2 bases from J, with 14 bases between. CDR1 and CDR2 (germline): ENHRY, SYGVKD. The length of the CDR3 is 16 residues. This CDR3 reads CAISEDPQRFTDTQYF. CDR3 nucleotide sequence: TGTGCCATCAGTGAGGACCCCCAGCGGTTCACAGATACGCAGTATTTT.

V gene TRBV30 combines with J gene TRBJ2-2; tentatively, D is TRBD1 (5 bases). CDR3 length equals 16 residues. V was shortened by 3 bases and J by 5 bases, with 19 bases between the two germline ends. Germline V CDR1 and CDR2: GTSNPN, SVGIG (reference sequence). The DNA of the CDR3 is TGTGCCTGGAGGCGACAGCAGGGTTGGAATACCGGGGAGCTGTTTTTT. Encoded protein: CAWRRQQGWNTGELFF.

The rearrangement links TRBV12-3 or TRBV12-4 to TRBJ1-2; 7 nucleotides align to TRBD1. This CDR3 is 14 amino acids long. V lost 6 bases and J lost 2; bases outside the gene matches: 6. The CDR3 sequence: CASRLQGPNYGYTF. CDR3 DNA: TGTGCCAGCAGACTACAGGGGCCAAACTATGGCTACACCTTC.

This chain links TRBV20-1 with TRBJ2-5; D is uncertain. V was clipped by 0 bases and J by 5 bases, with 4 bases between them. Germline V gene sequence: CDR1 DFQATT, CDR2 SNEGSKA (reference sequence). This CDR3 is 11 amino acids long. This chain's CDR3 is CSARDVETQYF. CDR3 nucleotide sequence: TGCAGTGCTAGAGACGTTGAGACCCAGTACTTC.

The chain employs TRBV10-1 and TRBJ2-2; D call uncertain. The length of the CDR3 is 15 residues. Germline V gene lookup returns CDR1 WNHNN and CDR2 SYGVQD (reference sequence). V shed 2 bases and J shed 1 base, with 8 bases lying between them. The CDR3 coding sequence is TGCGCCAGCAGTGAGATGGGCTTGAACACCGGGGAGCTGTTTTTT. This translates into CASSEMGLNTGELFF.

The sample holds a few counts of this clonotype. The rearrangement uses TRBV11-1 and TRBJ2-5, with TRBD1 identical over 9 bases. Germline values: CDR1 SGHAT, CDR2 FQDESV (reference sequence). This CDR3 region has 14 residues. With V trimmed by 5 bases and J by 7 bases, 8 bases remained unmatched. CDR3 bases: TGTGCCAGCAGCCTAGACAGGGGGACCGGGACCCAGTACTTC. Translated: CASSLDRGTGTQYF.

The table lists this clonotype with a few counts. The V gene is TRBV28, the J gene TRBJ1-5; perhaps TRBD1 as D (5 bases). V was clipped by 6 bases and J by 0 bases, with 15 bases between them. From germline, CDR1 is MDHEN and CDR2 SYDVKM. The CDR3 length is 16 residues. CDR3 sequence: CASSPGGRDSNQPQHF. The CDR3 region has the DNA TGTGCCAGCAGCCCGGGCGGCAGGGATAGCAATCAGCCCCAGCATTTT.

The chain links TRBV11-3 to TRBJ1-6; tentative D call: TRBD1 (6 bases). Trimming took off 4 bases at V and 1 base at J, with 8 bases between the two ends. The germline V gene has CDR1 SGHNT and CDR2 YENEEA. This CDR3 spans 15 amino acids. The CDR3 DNA follows: TGTGCCAGCAGCTATACAGGGTCCTATAATTCACCCCTCCACTTT. Translated: CASSYTGSYNSPLHF. Full variable domain (missing parts from reference TRBV11-3 and TRBJ1-6): EAGVVQSPRYKIIEKKQPVAFWCNPISGHNTLYWYLQNLGQGPELLIRYENEEAVDDSQLPKDRFSAERLKGVDSTLKIQPAELGDSAVYLCASSYTGSYNSPLHFGNGTRLTVT.